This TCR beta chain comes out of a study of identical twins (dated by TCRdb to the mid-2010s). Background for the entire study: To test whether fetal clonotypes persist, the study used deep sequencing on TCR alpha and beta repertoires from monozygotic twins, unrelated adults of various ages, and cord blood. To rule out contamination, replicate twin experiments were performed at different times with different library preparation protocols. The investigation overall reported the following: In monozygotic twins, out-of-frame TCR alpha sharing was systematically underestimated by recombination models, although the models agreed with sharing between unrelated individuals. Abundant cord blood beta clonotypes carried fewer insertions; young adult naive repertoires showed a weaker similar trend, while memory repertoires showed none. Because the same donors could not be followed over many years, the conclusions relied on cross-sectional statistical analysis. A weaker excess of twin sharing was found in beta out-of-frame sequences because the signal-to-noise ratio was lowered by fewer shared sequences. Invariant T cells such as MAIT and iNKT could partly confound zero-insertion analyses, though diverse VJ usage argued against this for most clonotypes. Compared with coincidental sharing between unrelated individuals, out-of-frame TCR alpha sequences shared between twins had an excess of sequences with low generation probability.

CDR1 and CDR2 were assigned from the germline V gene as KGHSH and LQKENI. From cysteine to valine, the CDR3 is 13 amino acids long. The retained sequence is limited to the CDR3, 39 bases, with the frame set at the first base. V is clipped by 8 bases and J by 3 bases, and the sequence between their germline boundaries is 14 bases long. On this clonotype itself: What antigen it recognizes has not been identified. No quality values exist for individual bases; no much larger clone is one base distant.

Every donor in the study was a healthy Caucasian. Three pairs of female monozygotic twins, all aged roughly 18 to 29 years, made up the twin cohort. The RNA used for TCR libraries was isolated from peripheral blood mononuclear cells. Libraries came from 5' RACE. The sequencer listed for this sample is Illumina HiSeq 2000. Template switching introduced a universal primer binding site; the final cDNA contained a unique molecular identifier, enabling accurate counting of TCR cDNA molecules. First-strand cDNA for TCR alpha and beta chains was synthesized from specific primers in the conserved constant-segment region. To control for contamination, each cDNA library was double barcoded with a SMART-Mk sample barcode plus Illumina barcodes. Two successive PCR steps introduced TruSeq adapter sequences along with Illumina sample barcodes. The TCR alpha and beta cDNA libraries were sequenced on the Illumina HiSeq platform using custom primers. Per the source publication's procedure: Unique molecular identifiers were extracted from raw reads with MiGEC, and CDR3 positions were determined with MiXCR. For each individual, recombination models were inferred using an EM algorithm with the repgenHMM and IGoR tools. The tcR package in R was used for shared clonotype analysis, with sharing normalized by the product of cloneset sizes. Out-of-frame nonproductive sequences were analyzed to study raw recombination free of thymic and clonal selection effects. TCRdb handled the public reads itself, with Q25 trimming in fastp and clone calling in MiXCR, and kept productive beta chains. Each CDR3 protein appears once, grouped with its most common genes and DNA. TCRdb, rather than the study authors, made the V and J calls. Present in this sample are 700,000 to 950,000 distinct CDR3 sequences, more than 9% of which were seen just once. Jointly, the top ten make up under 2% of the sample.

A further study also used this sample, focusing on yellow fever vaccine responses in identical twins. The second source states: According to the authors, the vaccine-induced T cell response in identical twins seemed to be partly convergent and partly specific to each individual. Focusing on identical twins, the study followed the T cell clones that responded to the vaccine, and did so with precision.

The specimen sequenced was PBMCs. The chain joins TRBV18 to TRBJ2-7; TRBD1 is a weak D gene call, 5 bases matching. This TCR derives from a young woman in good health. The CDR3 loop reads CASRFGQGYEQYV. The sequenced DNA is TGTGCCAGCCGGTTTGGGCAGGGCTACGAGCAGTACGTC.